This TCR beta chain was identified during a study of blood T cell repertoires in COVID-19. Study information: Acute and convalescent COVID-19 samples came from the United States, Italy and Spain. T cells, B-cell-depleted T cells, or PBMCs provided the cDNA or gDNA that served as material.

Original analysis: Nucleated cell number was recorded as an estimate derived from reference gene primer amplification. Generated by immunoSEQ multiplex PCR, the TCRdb table keeps only in-frame clones and is missing some. V, J and clone size derive from that table, while D and trimming were established from the DNA sequence. The sample has some 250,000 clones; around 83% are singletons. The CDR3 has 16 residues. From germline, CDR1 is MNHEY and CDR2 SVGEGT. Trimming at V came to 2 bases and at J to 0 bases, leaving 7 bases not matched to a gene. Sample: peripheral blood. This TCR derives from a man in his forties with active or convalescent COVID-19. The rearrangement links TRBV6-2 or TRBV6-3 to TRBJ2-7, with 7 bases matching TRBD2. The CDR3 is CASSYGPSGSSYEQYF. CDR3 DNA sequence: TGTGCCAGCAGTTACGGGCCTAGCGGTAGCTCCTACGAGCAGTACTTC.